The subject of this entry is one TCR beta chain. Its specific antigen is unknown. Per-base quality was not reported, and no clone a single base away is much larger than it. This sample was included in a study of blood T cell repertoires in COVID-19 (dated by TCRdb to the early 2020s). At the level of the whole study: Collaborator samples came from the United States, Italy and Spain and covered acute and convalescent phases of COVID-19. The prospective study material was composed of cDNA or gDNA derived from T cells, B-cell-depleted T cells, or PBMCs. Subjects who had been exposed to COVID-19, were actively infected with it, or had recovered from it provided the deeply sampled blood TCRbeta repertoires that made up the dataset. A freely available public database, intended as a resource for researchers studying the immune response to SARS-CoV-2, is where the repertoires were released. The samples were drawn from two sources: the first 160 participants of the ongoing ImmuneRACE study, and over 1,000 subjects contributed by 6 global collaborators. The sample metadata nearly always contained a de-identified subject ID, COVID-19 status, age in years and sex. HLA class I and class II types, where available, came from metadata supplied by the sample provider rather than from assay-based typing. What the work shows at the level of the full study, not this receptor alone: The quantity of clinical and demographic metadata differed by source and by participant and was supplied without curation.

TCRbeta CDR3 regions were amplified from genomic DNA using the immunoSEQ Assay, a bias-controlled multiplex PCR. As for the original processing: Within the assay, amplification of reference gene primers was used to estimate how many nucleated cells each sample contained. To quantify the absolute abundance of each unique TCRbeta CDR3 rearrangement, sequence reads were collapsed and filtered. For each sample, productive Simpson clonality was calculated by taking the square root of Simpson's diversity index across productive rearrangements. The table was pulled from immuneACCESS by TCRdb, which kept in-frame rearrangements only. Such tables lose some clones; where checked, under half of the loss comes from unresolved V genes, and the rest has no known cause. V and J calls and clone size are copied from that table; D and trimming were computed from the DNA. The sample table records around 260,000 clones; about 87% of these occur just once. About 1.6% of the sample belongs to the ten largest clones.

Counted from cysteine to phenylalanine, this CDR3 has 12 amino acids. Solely the CDR3 DNA is kept, with 36 bases framed from the first base. Sequences DFQATT (CDR1) and SNEGSKA (CDR2) are obtained from the germline V gene (reference sequence). Trimming at the junction amounts to 3 bases on V and 3 bases on J, and the germline ends lie 8 bases apart. A second Seattle source provided samples from volunteer blood donors who had recovered from COVID-19. Collaborating institutions collected whole blood in K2EDTA tubes following their own protocols. For TCRbeta analysis, collaborator samples were shipped as frozen whole blood, as isolated PBMCs, or as DNA extracted from either sample type.

The chain employs TRBV20-1 and TRBJ1-1, and TRBD1 may be the D gene, going by 5 matching bases. The sequencing input was peripheral blood. The TCR sequence derives from a woman in her thirties or forties who had recovered from COVID-19. This receptor carries the CDR3 CSASLGHTEAFF. The nucleotide sequence reads TGCAGTGCTAGTCTGGGGCACACTGAAGCTTTCTTT.